The clone carrying this T cell receptor beta chain was seen only once. What it binds is unknown. The data derive from a study of memory B cells and T cells in multiple sclerosis. Separate sequencing covered autoproliferating (CFSE-dim) and non-proliferating (CFSE-high) T cells from stimulus-free culture. Approximately 5x10^7 CFSE-labeled PBMCs were cultured 6 to 7 days unstimulated, then replicate wells were pooled. The PBMCs received approximately 0.5 uM CFSE and serum-free culture with no added stimuli. Study-wide results and limits: Shared clonotype counts depended on differing compartment clone-set sizes and were normalized.

Germline V gene lookup returns CDR1 MNHNS and CDR2 SASEGT. CDR3 length: 14 residues. The V gene lost 8 bases and the J gene lost 0 bases, with 13 bases spanning the gap. Only in-frame clones appear in the TCRdb table, and some are missing; sequencing was by immunoSEQ multiplex PCR. The sample carries roughly 12,000 clones, roughly 81% recorded once. The sample comprised PBMCs from blood kept in culture. The chain employs TRBV6-1 and TRBJ2-5; D possibly uses TRBD1 or TRBD2 (5 bases each). This TCR was recovered from a human donor with multiple sclerosis. CDR3 sequence reads: CASSTGLHQETQYF. CDR3 nucleotide sequence: TGTGCCAGCTCAACGGGGCTACACCAAGAGACCCAGTACTTC.